A selection of T cell receptor beta chains follows, all from one sample in a study of early T cells in non-severe SARS-CoV-2 infection. TCRdb analysed the 5' RACE reads with MiXCR anew, one entry per CDR3 protein. The data hold 25,000 to 30,000 distinct CDR3 sequences, with about 5.3% observed a single time. Material for sequencing was whole blood. The receptors shown here come from an adult who was a healthcare worker with PCR-confirmed SARS-CoV-2 infection or an uninfected control (not recorded which). The CDR3 runs from the conserved cysteine through the conserved F or W. Each record gives: clone size, J gene, V gene, D gene, CDR3 protein, CDR3 DNA. D genes are given only for firm matches. Part of the rows lack a size; the others show once, few, many or a class for expanded clones.

many	TRBJ2-5	TRBV20-1	NA	CSARGGGEETQYF	TGCAGTGCTAGGGGCGGAGGGGAAGAGACCCAGTACTTC
NA	TRBJ1-4	TRBV4-3	TRBD1	CASSQPGQLNEKLFF	TGCGCCAGCAGCCAACCGGGACAGCTCAATGAAAAACTGTTTTTT
many	TRBJ1-5	TRBV5-1	NA	CASSPQPGYNQPQHF	TGCGCCAGCAGCCCCCAGCCAGGGTACAATCAGCCCCAGCATTTT
many	TRBJ2-7	TRBV6-2/TRBV6-3	NA	CASSYSNPPAPTYEQYF	TGTGCCAGCAGTTACTCGAACCCCCCCGCGCCAACCTACGAGCAGTACTTC
many	TRBJ2-7	TRBV20-1	TRBD1	CSAGPGTGPYEQYF	TGCAGTGCTGGCCCCGGGACAGGACCCTACGAGCAGTACTTC
many	TRBJ2-7	TRBV28	NA	CASRLLAGYEQYF	TGTGCCAGCAGACTACTAGCTGGGTACGAGCAGTACTTC
many	TRBJ2-1	TRBV19	TRBD2	CASSRGLTNNEQFF	TGTGCCAGTAGTAGGGGACTAACGAACAATGAGCAGTTCTTC
NA	TRBJ2-5	TRBV18	NA	CASRGPGAYQETQYF	TGTGCCAGCCGCGGGCCAGGGGCATACCAAGAGACCCAGTACTTC
few	TRBJ2-3	TRBV19	TRBD1	CASSTRTGFTDTQYF	TGTGCCAGTAGTACCCGGACAGGGTTTACAGATACGCAGTATTTT
many	TRBJ2-1	TRBV5-1	NA	CASSLSRSHSYNEQFF	TGCGCCAGCAGCTTATCCCGGAGCCACTCCTACAATGAGCAGTTCTTC
NA	TRBJ1-2	TRBV29-1	NA	CSVRGVEYGYTF	TGCAGCGTAAGAGGGGTTGAGTATGGCTACACCTTC
many	TRBJ1-5	TRBV30	NA	CAWSVKSPRNQPQHF	TGTGCCTGGAGTGTAAAGTCCCCTCGCAATCAGCCCCAGCATTTT
many	TRBJ1-1	TRBV7-2	NA	CASSLVGAPNTEAFF	TGTGCCAGCAGCTTAGTGGGGGCTCCGAACACTGAAGCTTTCTTT
many	TRBJ1-2	TRBV19	NA	CASSPTVYGYTF	TGTGCCAGTAGTCCGACAGTCTATGGCTACACCTTC
many	TRBJ2-1	TRBV4-2	TRBD2	CASSLEAGGRNNEQFF	TGTGCCAGCAGCCTTGAAGCGGGGGGCCGTAACAATGAGCAGTTCTTC
many	TRBJ2-3	TRBV7-2	TRBD1	CASGTGNTDTQYF	TGTGCCAGCGGGACAGGGAACACAGATACGCAGTATTTT
many	TRBJ2-7	TRBV27	TRBD1	CASSPGTALREQYF	TGTGCCAGCTCCCCAGGGACAGCGCTGAGGGAGCAGTACTTC
many	TRBJ2-1	TRBV5-1	NA	CASSVNTNNEQFF	TGCGCCAGCAGCGTTAATACAAACAATGAGCAGTTCTTC
NA	TRBJ1-3	TRBV6-6	NA	CASSPGRFSGNTIYF	TGTGCCAGCAGCCCGGGACGGTTCTCTGGAAACACCATATATTTT
NA	TRBJ2-6	TRBV7-2	NA	CASSLQGAGANVLTF	TGTGCCAGCAGCTTACAGGGCGCTGGGGCCAACGTCCTGACTTTC
many	TRBJ1-6	TRBV20-1	NA	CSAREQGSSYNSPLHF	TGCAGTGCTAGAGAGCAGGGGAGCTCCTATAATTCACCCCTCCACTTT
many	TRBJ2-3	TRBV20-1	TRBD2	CSASAGVTDTQYF	TGCAGTGCCTCGGCGGGGGTGACAGATACGCAGTATTTT